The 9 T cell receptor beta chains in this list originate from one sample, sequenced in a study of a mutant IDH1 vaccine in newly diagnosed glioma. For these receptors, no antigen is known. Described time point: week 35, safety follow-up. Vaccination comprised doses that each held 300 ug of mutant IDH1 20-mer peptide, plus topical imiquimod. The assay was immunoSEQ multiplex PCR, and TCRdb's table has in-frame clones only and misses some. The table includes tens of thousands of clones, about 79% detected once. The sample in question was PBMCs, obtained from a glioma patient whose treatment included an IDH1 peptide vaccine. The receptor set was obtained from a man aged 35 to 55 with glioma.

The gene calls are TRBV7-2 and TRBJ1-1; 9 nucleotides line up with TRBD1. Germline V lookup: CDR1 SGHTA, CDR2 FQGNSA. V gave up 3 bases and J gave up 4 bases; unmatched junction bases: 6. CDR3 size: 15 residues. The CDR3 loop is CASSFRTGVSTEAFF. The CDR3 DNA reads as TGTGCCAGCAGCTTCCGGACAGGGGTGAGCACTGAAGCTTTCTTT.

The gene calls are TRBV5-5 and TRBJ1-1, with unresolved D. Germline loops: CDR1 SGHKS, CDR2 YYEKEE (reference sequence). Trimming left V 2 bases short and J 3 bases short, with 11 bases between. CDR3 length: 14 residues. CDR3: CASSLSVMDTEAFF. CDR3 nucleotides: TGTGCCAGCAGCTTATCGGTTATGGACACTGAAGCTTTCTTT. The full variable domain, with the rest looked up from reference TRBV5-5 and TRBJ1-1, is DAGVTQSPTHLIKTRGQQVTLRCSPISGHKSVSWYQQVLGQGPQFIFQYYEKEERGRGNFPDRFSARQFPNYSSELNVNALLLGDSALYLCASSLSVMDTEAFFGQGTRLTVV.

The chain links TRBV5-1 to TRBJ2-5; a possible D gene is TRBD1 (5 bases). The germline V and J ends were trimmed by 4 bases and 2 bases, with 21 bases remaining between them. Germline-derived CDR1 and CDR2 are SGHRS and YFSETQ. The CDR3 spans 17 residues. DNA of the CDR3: TGCGCCAGCAGCCCAACTCCTTTGACAGCAACGCAAGAGACCCAGTACTTC. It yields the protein CASSPTPLTATQETQYF. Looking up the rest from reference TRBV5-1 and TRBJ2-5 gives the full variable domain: KAGVTQTPRYLIKTRGQQVTLSCSPISGHRSVSWYQQTPGQGLQFLFEYFSETQRNKGNFPGRFSGRQFSNSRSEMNVSTLELGDSALYLCASSPTPLTATQETQYFGPGTRLLVL.

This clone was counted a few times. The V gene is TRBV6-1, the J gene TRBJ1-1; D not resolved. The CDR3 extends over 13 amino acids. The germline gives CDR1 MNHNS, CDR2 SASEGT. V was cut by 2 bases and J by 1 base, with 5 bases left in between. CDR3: CASSEWQNTEAFF. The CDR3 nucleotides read TGTGCCAGCAGTGAATGGCAGAACACTGAAGCTTTCTTT.

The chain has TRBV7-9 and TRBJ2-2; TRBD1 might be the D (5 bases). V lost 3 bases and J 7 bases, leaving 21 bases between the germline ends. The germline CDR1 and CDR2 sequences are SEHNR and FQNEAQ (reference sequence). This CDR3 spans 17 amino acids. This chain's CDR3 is CASSLSARSQGDGELFF. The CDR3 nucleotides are TGTGCCAGCAGCTTGTCAGCCCGTTCCCAGGGTGACGGGGAGCTGTTTTTT.

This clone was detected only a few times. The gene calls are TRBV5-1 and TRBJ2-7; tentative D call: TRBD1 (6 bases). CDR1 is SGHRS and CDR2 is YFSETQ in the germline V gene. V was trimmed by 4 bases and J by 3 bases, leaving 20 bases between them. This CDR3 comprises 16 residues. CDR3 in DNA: TGCGCCAGCAGCCCTGGACAGATAAGAAATAACTACGAGCAGTACGTC. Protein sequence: CASSPGQIRNNYEQYV.

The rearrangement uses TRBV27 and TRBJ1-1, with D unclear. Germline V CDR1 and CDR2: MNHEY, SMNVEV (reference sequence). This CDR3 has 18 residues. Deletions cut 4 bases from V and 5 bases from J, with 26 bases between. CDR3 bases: TGTGCCAGCAGTTCCCGGGCCGTATCACTACTCGACCAGACTGAAGCTTTCTTT. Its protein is CASSSRAVSLLDQTEAFF.

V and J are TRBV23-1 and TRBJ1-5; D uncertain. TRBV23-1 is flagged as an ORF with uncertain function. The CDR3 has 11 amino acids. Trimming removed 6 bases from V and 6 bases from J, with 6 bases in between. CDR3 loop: CASRCSQPQHF. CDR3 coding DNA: TGCGCCAGCAGGTGTAGTCAGCCCCAGCATTTT.

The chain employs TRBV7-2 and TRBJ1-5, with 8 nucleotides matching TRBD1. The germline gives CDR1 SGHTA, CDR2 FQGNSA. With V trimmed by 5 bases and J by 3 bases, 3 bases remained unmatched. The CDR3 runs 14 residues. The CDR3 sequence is CASSGQGYNQPQHF. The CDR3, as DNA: TGTGCCAGCAGCGGACAGGGTTACAATCAGCCCCAGCATTTT.